This TCR beta chain was identified in a study of T-cell memory formation after mild COVID-19. This clonotype turned up a few times. TCRdb reprocessed the 5' RACE reads via MiXCR and lists one record per CDR3 protein. The sample lists hundreds of thousands of distinct CDR3 sequences; 15% were seen once. This CDR3 is built from 14 residues. The ends were cut back, 5 bases at V and 1 base at J, with 12 bases in the middle. Germline CDR1 and CDR2: SGHAT and FQDESV (reference sequence). Sequencing was carried out using PBMCs or a T cell subset sorted from them (not recorded which). The genes are TRBV11-1 and TRBJ2-7, with a weak D call TRBD1 (6 bases). The sequence derives from an adult woman who had mild COVID-19 (a few samples of this study predate the infection). Cell type and time point are not known. The CDR3 sequence is CASSPQGRSYEQYF. The CDR3 DNA sequence: TGTGCCAGCAGCCCCCAGGGGAGATCCTACGAGCAGTACTTC. Looking up the rest from reference TRBV11-1 and TRBJ2-7 gives the full variable domain: EAEVAQSPRYKITEKSQAVAFWCDPISGHATLYWYRQILGQGPELLVQFQDESVVDDSQLPKDRFSAERLKGVDSTLKIQPAELGDSAMYLCASSPQGRSYEQYFGPGTRLTVT.